This is a list of T cell receptor beta chains from one sample in a study of blood T cell repertoires in COVID-19. This table comes from immunoSEQ multiplex PCR, and its TCRdb copy is limited to in-frame clones, with some not included. The sample has tens of thousands of clones; over 75% are singletons. The sequenced sample was peripheral blood. The receptors derive from a man between 45 and 60 years old with active COVID-19. Both conserved end residues are part of each CDR3. The order of the fields is CDR3 length, V gene, D gene, J gene, CDR3 protein. D genes are given only for firm matches.

>16|TRBV24-1|TRBD1|TRBJ2-5
CATSDSDRGGGETQYF
>15|TRBV19|.|TRBJ2-7
CASSPSGVPTFEQYF
>16|TRBV3-1/TRBV3-2|TRBD1|TRBJ1-3
CASSLGQGVFGNTIYF
>17|TRBV28|TRBD2|TRBJ2-4
CASSFWAGEGAKNIQYF
>13|TRBV2|.|TRBJ2-3
CASSPSFTDTQYF
>14|TRBV11-2|TRBD2|TRBJ2-7
CASRPGTSGYEQYF
>15|TRBV29-1|TRBD2|TRBJ2-1
CSVEPAGGPRDEQFF
>15|TRBV7-2|TRBD1|TRBJ2-3
CASSSTDRGVDTQYF
>16|TRBV12-5|TRBD1|TRBJ1-5
CASGLSEGTDNQPQHF
>17|TRBV4-1|TRBD2|TRBJ2-7
CASSRGLAGDLSYEQYF
>15|TRBV5-1|TRBD2|TRBJ2-5
CASSSGGGSGETQYF
>18|TRBV10-3|TRBD1|TRBJ2-6
CAISWGTGGYSGANVLTF
>13|TRBV5-5|.|TRBJ1-6
CASSGTLNSPLHF
>16|TRBV6-6|TRBD1|TRBJ2-1
CASSYSRTGSGDEQFF
>14|TRBV18|.|TRBJ1-1
CASSQDRTNTEAFF
>12|TRBV30|.|TRBJ2-5
CAWSALAGTQYF
>16|TRBV7-2|TRBD1|TRBJ2-3
CASSPWTGASTDTQYF
>13|TRBV30|.|TRBJ1-2
CAWSPNTEYGYTF
>14|TRBV5-5|TRBD1|TRBJ1-2
CASSISGGAGGYTF
>16|TRBV6-6|.|TRBJ1-3
CASSYRYRVSGNTIYF
>16|TRBV5-1|TRBD1|TRBJ2-2
CASSKGQGALLGELFF
>14|TRBV3-1/TRBV3-2|TRBD1|TRBJ2-3
CASTVGTGTDTQYF
>13|TRBV18|.|TRBJ2-1
CASSPPVNNEQFF
>14|TRBV7-3|TRBD1|TRBJ2-4
CASSSTTGQNIQYF
>15|TRBV28|TRBD1|TRBJ2-1
CASSFRDRPHNEQFF
>15|TRBV15|TRBD1|TRBJ1-1
CATSRRQGPNTEAFF
>15|TRBV6-2/TRBV6-3|.|TRBJ2-7
CASSYGGGASYEQYF
>16|TRBV3-1/TRBV3-2|.|TRBJ1-1
CASSQVIALQGTEAFF
>14|TRBV10-2|TRBD2|TRBJ2-1
CASSSSGGYNEQFF
>19|TRBV7-7|TRBD2|TRBJ2-3
CASSLGGGSGGASTDTQYF
>15|TRBV15|TRBD1|TRBJ1-6
CATSRQGADSSPLHF
>14|TRBV6-5|TRBD2|TRBJ2-7
CASGLRGGRYEQYF
>15|TRBV27|TRBD1|TRBJ1-4
CASSTLDRGPGRLFF
>13|TRBV3-1/TRBV3-2|.|TRBJ1-2
CASSQARLYGYTF
>15|TRBV5-1|TRBD1|TRBJ1-1
CASSTGQGGGTEAFF
>15|TRBV6-5|.|TRBJ2-2
CASSYLAGPTGELFF
>12|TRBV5-1|TRBD1|TRBJ2-3
CASSPGQDTQYF
>15|TRBV19|TRBD1|TRBJ1-2
CASSMGDRTNYGYTF
>14|TRBV5-1|.|TRBJ1-2
CASSSRGDIYGYTF
>15|TRBV19|.|TRBJ1-5
CASSIDGGADQPQHF
>16|TRBV4-3|.|TRBJ1-4
CASSQDLGSHNEKLFF
>16|TRBV6-2/TRBV6-3|.|TRBJ2-4
CASSYSRLLLENIQYF
>12|TRBV9|.|TRBJ2-1
CASSATRNEQFF
>15|TRBV6-5|.|TRBJ2-7
CASSYSALGSYEQYF
>13|TRBV5-5|.|TRBJ2-7
CASSPTTAYEQYF
>11|TRBV20-1|.|TRBJ1-4
CSARTNEKLFF
>13|TRBV19|TRBD1|TRBJ1-2
CASRETGGSGYTF
>16|TRBV24-1|TRBD1|TRBJ1-1
CATREGQSSRNTEAFF
>16|TRBV5-5|.|TRBJ1-5
CASSGGVAGVNQPQHF
>11|TRBV7-2|TRBD1|TRBJ1-2
CASREGTGPHF
>12|TRBV4-1|.|TRBJ1-2
CASSQVGEGYTF
>15|TRBV27|.|TRBJ1-5
CASSFGGGFNQPQHF
>12|TRBV19|TRBD1|TRBJ1-2
CASSARQGTQTF
>15|TRBV19|TRBD2|TRBJ2-7
CASSPVAGGTYEQYF
>15|TRBV29-1|.|TRBJ2-6
CSVEVGGSGANVLTF
>14|TRBV29-1|.|TRBJ2-7
CSVALPGSPGEQYF
>15|TRBV11-2|.|TRBJ1-6
CASSPSGGDNSPLHF
>14|TRBV3-1/TRBV3-2|.|TRBJ2-7
CASSQDLTGGEQYF
>13|TRBV2|.|TRBJ2-7
CASSEKGFHEQYF